This T cell receptor beta chain comes out of a study of blood T cell repertoires in COVID-19. Whole-study context: Samples representing acute and convalescent COVID-19 were sourced from the United States, Italy and Spain.

The CDR3 is 16 amino acids. V shed 0 bases and J shed 7 bases, with 18 bases lying between them. Germline CDR1 reads LGHDT; CDR2 reads YNNKEL (reference sequence). Methods used by the authors: Quantification of nucleated cells was approximated via reference gene primer amplification. The method was immunoSEQ multiplex PCR; TCRdb's version includes in-frame clones alone and lacks a portion of them. That table supplies the V and J calls and clone size; D and trimming were determined from the DNA. The sample has approximately 150,000 clones, roughly 90% seen once. The clonotype was recovered from a man in his sixties with active or convalescent COVID-19. The sample taken for sequencing was peripheral blood. The chain employs TRBV3-1 (or the pseudogene TRBV3-2) and TRBJ1-2; D is perhaps TRBD1 (6 bases). The CDR3 spells CASSQDRAGGLAGYTF. Here the CDR3 DNA reads TGTGCCAGCAGCCAAGATCGTGCGGGGGGGCTAGCTGGCTACACCTTC.